The 13 T cell receptor beta chains listed next were all sequenced from one sample in a study of blood T cell repertoires in COVID-19. The repertoire was sequenced with immunoSEQ multiplex PCR; TCRdb's copy has only in-frame clones and lacks some. The profile shows 140,000 to 150,000 clones, roughly 88% of them singletons. Sequencing used peripheral blood. All receptors come from a woman between 45 and 60 years old with acute or convalescent COVID-19.

The V gene is TRBV14, the J gene TRBJ2-1; no definite D call. This CDR3 region has 15 residues. The germline gives CDR1 SGHDN, CDR2 FVKESK. V lost 5 bases to trimming and J lost 8 bases, with 19 bases between them. The CDR3 bases are TGTGCCAGCAGCAGCCATCCCCGTGGGCTCTATGAGCAGTTCTTC. This codes for CASSSHPRGLYEQFF.

This rearrangement joins TRBV10-3 to TRBJ2-2; 13 bases line up with TRBD2. J lost 4 bases, V lost 7 bases, and 9 bases had no gene match. Germline V gene data show CDR1 as ENHRY and CDR2 as SYGVKD. The CDR3 contains 17 residues. The DNA of the CDR3 is TGTGCCATCAACCGACTAGCGGGAGGCTTGGGCACCGGGGAGCTGTTTTTT. Its translation: CAINRLAGGLGTGELFF.

This sequence joins TRBV11-2 and TRBJ2-5; TRBD2 might be the D (6 bases). The CDR3 covers 13 residues. Deletions cut 3 bases from V and 4 bases from J, with 9 bases between. Germline assignment: CDR1 SGHAT and CDR2 FQNNGV. The CDR3 DNA reads TGTGCCAGCAGCTTCTCCGGGGGAGAGACCCAGTACTTC. Its protein product is CASSFSGGETQYF.

J is TRBJ2-1 and V is TRBV7-3; 11 positions match TRBD2. This CDR3 is built from 17 residues. Germline CDR1 reads SGHTA; CDR2 reads FQGTGA. V gave up 2 bases and J gave up 9 bases; unmatched junction bases: 12. The chain's CDR3 is CASSLLAGGPKTGEQFF. The CDR3 region has the DNA TGTGCCAGCAGCTTATTAGCGGGAGGGCCTAAAACCGGTGAGCAGTTCTTC.

The V gene is TRBV6-1, the J gene TRBJ2-5, with 7 bases matching TRBD1. There are 17 residues in the CDR3. V shed 1 base and J 5 bases; nucleotides not matched to a gene: 13. Germline CDR1 is MNHNS and CDR2 is SASEGT. CDR3 nucleotide sequence: TGTGCCAGCAGTGAAGACAGGGGACACGGCAAAGGGGAGACCCAGTACTTC. This sequence encodes CASSEDRGHGKGETQYF.

V is TRBV5-1 and J is TRBJ2-2; D is uncertain. V was cut by 0 bases and J by 0 bases, with 6 bases left in between. Germline loops: CDR1 SGHRS, CDR2 YFSETQ. This CDR3 has 15 amino acids. CDR3 bases: TGCGCCAGCAGCTTGGACACGTCGAACACCGGGGAGCTGTTTTTT. Translation: CASSLDTSNTGELFF.

For this clone: This specimen includes other DNA sequences encoding the same CDR3. This sequence joins TRBV10-3 and TRBJ1-1; 7 bases agree with TRBD1. V dropped 8 bases and J dropped 5; count of bases not matched to a gene: 2. Germline V gene sequence: CDR1 ENHRY, CDR2 SYGVKD. CDR3 length: 11 residues. The CDR3 sequence is CAIQGETEAFF. The CDR3 DNA sequence: TGTGCCATCCAGGGGGAGACTGAAGCTTTCTTT.

The chain recombines TRBV18 with TRBJ1-1; TRBD1 agrees at 8 bases. The V gene's germline CDR1 is KGHSH and CDR2 LQKENI. The CDR3 sequence is 16 residues long. With V trimmed by 0 bases and J by 4 bases, 7 bases remained unmatched. The CDR3 nucleotides are TGTGCCAGCTCACCACCGGCCACAGGGGGTGGCACTGAAGCTTTCTTT. Translating gives CASSPPATGGGTEAFF.

The rearrangement joins TRBV7-3 to TRBJ2-2; maybe TRBD2 (6 bases). The CDR3 covers 16 residues. From germline, CDR1 is SGHTA and CDR2 FQGTGA. V was clipped by 5 bases and J by 1 base, with 14 bases between them. CDR3 sequence reads: CASSPSDGGNTGELFF. CDR3 DNA: TGTGCCAGCAGCCCATCGGACGGGGGGAACACCGGGGAGCTGTTTTTT.

This clone occurred once. The gene calls are TRBV18 and TRBJ1-1, with 7 bases lining up with TRBD1. The CDR3 is made up of 13 amino acids. Trimming removed 7 bases from V and 1 base from J; junction bases left unmatched: 3. Germline assignment: CDR1 KGHSH and CDR2 LQKENI. The CDR3 DNA reads TGTGCCAGCTTGACAGGGCAGAACACTGAAGCTTTCTTT. This codes for CASLTGQNTEAFF.

This chain uses TRBV18 with TRBJ1-4; possibly TRBD1 for D (5 bases). The V end was cut by 5 bases, the J end by 6 bases, with 16 bases between. Germline CDR1 reads KGHSH; CDR2 reads LQKENI. This CDR3 has 15 residues. The CDR3 region has the DNA TGTGCCAGCTCAGAACTTAGGGGAGGTGATGAAAAACTGTTTTTT. As protein: CASSELRGGDEKLFF.

The chain carries TRBV7-4 and TRBJ2-7; 8 bases are shared with TRBD2. The V and J ends lost 5 bases and 5 bases, in that order; junction bases with no gene match: 14. Germline CDR1 reads SGHVT; CDR2 reads SQSDAQ. This CDR3 has 16 amino acids. This chain's CDR3 is CASSPRGAGVKDEQYF. Written as DNA, the CDR3 is TGTGCCAGCAGCCCCCGGGGAGCGGGAGTGAAGGACGAGCAGTACTTC.

The V and J genes are TRBV5-1 and TRBJ1-2; D unresolved. The CDR3 runs to 13 residues. Germline V CDR1 and CDR2: SGHRS, YFSETQ. V was clipped by 3 bases and J by 1 base, with 7 bases between them. The CDR3 sequence is CASSYADNYGYTF. The DNA for the CDR3 is TGCGCCAGCAGCTATGCGGATAACTATGGCTACACCTTC.